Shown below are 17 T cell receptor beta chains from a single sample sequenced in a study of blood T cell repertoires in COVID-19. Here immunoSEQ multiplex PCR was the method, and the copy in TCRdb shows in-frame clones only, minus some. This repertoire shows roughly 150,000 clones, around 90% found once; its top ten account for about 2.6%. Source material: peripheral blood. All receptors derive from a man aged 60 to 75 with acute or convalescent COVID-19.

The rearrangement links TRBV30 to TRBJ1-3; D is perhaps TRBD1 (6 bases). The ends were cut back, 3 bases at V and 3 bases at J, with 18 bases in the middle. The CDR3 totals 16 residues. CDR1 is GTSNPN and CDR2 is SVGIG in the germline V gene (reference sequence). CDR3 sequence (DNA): TGTGCCTGGAGCAGGGGTAGGGGCGCAAGTGGAAACACCATATATTTT. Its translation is CAWSRGRGASGNTIYF.

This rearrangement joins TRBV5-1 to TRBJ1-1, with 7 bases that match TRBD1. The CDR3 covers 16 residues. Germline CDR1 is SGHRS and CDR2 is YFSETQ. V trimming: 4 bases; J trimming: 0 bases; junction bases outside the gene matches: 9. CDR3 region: CASSVWTGAMNTEAFF. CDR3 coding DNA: TGCGCCAGCAGCGTTTGGACAGGCGCTATGAACACTGAAGCTTTCTTT.

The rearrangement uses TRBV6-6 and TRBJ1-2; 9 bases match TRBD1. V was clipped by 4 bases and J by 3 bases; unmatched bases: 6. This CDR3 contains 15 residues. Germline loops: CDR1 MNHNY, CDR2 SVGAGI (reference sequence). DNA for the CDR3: TGTGCCAGCAGTTCACGAACAGGGGGCGACTATGGCTACACCTTC. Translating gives CASSSRTGGDYGYTF.

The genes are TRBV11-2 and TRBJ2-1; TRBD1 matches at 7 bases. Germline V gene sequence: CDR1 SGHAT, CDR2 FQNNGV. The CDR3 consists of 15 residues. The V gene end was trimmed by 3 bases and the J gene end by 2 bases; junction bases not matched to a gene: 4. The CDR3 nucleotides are TGTGCCAGCAGCTTTGACAGGGCCACCTACAATGAGCAGTTCTTC. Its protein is CASSFDRATYNEQFF.

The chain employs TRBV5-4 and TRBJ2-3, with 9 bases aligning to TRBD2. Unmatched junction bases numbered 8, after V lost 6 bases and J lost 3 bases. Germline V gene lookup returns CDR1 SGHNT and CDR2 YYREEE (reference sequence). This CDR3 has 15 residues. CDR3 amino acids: CASKSGGKGTDTQYF. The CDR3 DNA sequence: TGTGCCAGCAAGAGCGGGGGGAAGGGAACAGATACGCAGTATTTT.

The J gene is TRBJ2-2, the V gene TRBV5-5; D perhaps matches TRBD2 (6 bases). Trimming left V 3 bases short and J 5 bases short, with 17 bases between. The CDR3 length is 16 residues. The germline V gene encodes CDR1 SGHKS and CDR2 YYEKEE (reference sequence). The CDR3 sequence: CASSWGSRAGTGELFF. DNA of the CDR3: TGTGCCAGCAGCTGGGGGTCCAGGGCGGGGACCGGGGAGCTGTTTTTT.

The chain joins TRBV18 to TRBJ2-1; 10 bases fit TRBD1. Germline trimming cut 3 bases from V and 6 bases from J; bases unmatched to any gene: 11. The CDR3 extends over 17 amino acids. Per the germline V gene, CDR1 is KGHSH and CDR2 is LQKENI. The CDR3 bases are TGTGCCAGCTCACCCCGGGGCGCGGGACAGGGGATCAATGAGCAGTTCTTC. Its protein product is CASSPRGAGQGINEQFF.

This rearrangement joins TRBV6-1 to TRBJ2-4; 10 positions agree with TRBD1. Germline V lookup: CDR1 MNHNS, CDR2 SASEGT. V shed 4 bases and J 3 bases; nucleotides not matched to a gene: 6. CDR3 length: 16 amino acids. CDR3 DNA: TGTGCCAGCAGTGGACAGGGGGCAGAAGGCAAAAACATTCAGTACTTC. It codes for CASSGQGAEGKNIQYF.

The CDR3 DNA sequence: TGCAGTGCTAGTGATTACTACGAGCAGTACTTC. It is translated as CSASDYYEQYF. The rearrangement uses TRBV20-1 and TRBJ2-7; D uncertain. V gave up 3 bases and J gave up 3 bases, with 6 bases separating them. Germline CDR1 is DFQATT and CDR2 is SNEGSKA (reference sequence). This CDR3 comprises 11 residues.

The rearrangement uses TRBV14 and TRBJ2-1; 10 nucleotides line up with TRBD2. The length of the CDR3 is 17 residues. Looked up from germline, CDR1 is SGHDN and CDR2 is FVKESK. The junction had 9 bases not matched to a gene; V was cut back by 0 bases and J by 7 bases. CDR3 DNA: TGTGCCAGCAGCCAAGATCTTGGGACTAGCGTTTTTAATGAGCAGTTCTTC. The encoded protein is CASSQDLGTSVFNEQFF. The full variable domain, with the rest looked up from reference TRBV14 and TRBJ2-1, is EAGVTQFPSHSVIEKGQTVTLRCDPISGHDNLYWYRRVMGKEIKFLLHFVKESKQDESGMPNNRFLAERTGGTYSTLKVQPAELEDSGVYFCASSQDLGTSVFNEQFFGPGTRLTVL.

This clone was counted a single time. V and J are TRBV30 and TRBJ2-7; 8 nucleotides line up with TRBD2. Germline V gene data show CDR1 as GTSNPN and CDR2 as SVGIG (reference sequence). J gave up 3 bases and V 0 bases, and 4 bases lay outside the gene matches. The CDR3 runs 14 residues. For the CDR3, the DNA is TGTGCCTGGAGTGTACTAACTAGCGGCTACGAGCAGTACTTC. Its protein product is CAWSVLTSGYEQYF. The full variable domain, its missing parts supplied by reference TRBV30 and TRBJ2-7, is SQTIHQWPATLVQPVGSPLSLECTVEGTSNPNLYWYRQAAGRGLQLLFYSVGIGQISSEVPQNLSASRPQDRQFILSSKKLLLSDSGFYLCAWSVLTSGYEQYFGPGTRLTVT.

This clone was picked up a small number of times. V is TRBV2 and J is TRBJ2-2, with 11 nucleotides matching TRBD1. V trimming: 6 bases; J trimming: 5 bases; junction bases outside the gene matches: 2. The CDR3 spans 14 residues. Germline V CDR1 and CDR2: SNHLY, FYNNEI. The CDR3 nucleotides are TGTGCCAGCAGGGGACAGGGGGTAACCGGGGAGCTGTTTTTT. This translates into CASRGQGVTGELFF. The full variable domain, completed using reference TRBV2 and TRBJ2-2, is EPEVTQTPSHQVTQMGQEVILRCVPISNHLYFYWYRQILGQKVEFLVSFYNNEISEKSEIFDDQFSVERPDGSNFTLKIRSTKLEDSAMYFCASRGQGVTGELFFGEGSRLTVL.

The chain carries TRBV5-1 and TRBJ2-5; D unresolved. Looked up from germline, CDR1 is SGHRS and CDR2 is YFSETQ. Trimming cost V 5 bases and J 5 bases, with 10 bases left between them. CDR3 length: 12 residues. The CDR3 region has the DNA TGCGCCAGCAGTTTCGCCGGGGAGACCCAGTACTTC. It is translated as CASSFAGETQYF. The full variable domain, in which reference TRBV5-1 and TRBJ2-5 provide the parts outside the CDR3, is KAGVTQTPRYLIKTRGQQVTLSCSPISGHRSVSWYQQTPGQGLQFLFEYFSETQRNKGNFPGRFSGRQFSNSRSEMNVSTLELGDSALYLCASSFAGETQYFGPGTRLLVL.

The CDR3 reads CASRLLPGPGELFF. The CDR3 region has the DNA TGTGCCAGCAGACTCCTCCCAGGGCCCGGGGAGCTGTTTTTT. The gene calls are TRBV27 and TRBJ2-2; a weak D match, TRBD1 (5 bases). Germline V lookup: CDR1 MNHEY, CDR2 SMNVEV (reference sequence). The CDR3 runs 14 residues. Trimming shortened V by 6 bases and J by 6 bases, and 14 bases separated the two germline ends.

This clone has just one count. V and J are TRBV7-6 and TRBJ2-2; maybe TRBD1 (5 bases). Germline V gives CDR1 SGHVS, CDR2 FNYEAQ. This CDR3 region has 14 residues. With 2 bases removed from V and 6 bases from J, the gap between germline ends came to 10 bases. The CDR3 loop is CASSLSRAAGELFF. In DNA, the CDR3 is TGTGCCAGCAGCTTATCCAGGGCTGCCGGGGAGCTGTTTTTT. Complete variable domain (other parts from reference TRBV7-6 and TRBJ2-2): GAGVSQSPRYKVTKRGQDVALRCDPISGHVSLYWYRQALGQGPEFLTYFNYEAQQDKSGLPNDRFSAERPEGSISTLTIQRTEQRDSAMYRCASSLSRAAGELFFGEGSRLTVL.

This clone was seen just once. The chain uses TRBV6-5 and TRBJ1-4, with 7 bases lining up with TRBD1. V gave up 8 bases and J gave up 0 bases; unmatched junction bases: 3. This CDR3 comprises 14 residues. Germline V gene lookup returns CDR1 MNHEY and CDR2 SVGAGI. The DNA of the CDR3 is TGTGCCAGCCGGGACAGAGCAACTAATGAAAAACTGTTTTTT. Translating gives CASRDRATNEKLFF.

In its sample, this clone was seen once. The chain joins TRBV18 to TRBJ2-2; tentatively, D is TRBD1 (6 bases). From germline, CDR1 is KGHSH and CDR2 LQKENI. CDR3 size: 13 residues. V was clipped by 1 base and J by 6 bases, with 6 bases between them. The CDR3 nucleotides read TGTGCCAGCTCACCACAGGGGGCCGGGGAGCTGTTTTTT. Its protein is CASSPQGAGELFF.